Listed below are T cell receptor beta chains from one sample, sequenced in a study of technical replicates of blood from a handful of donors. Using immunoSEQ multiplex PCR, the repertoire was profiled, and TCRdb retains in-frame clones only, with some absent. The sample contains about 79,000 clones, around 94% of which appear only once. The sample taken for sequencing was T cells isolated from PBMCs. All receptors come from a human donor in good health. The CDR3 runs from the conserved cysteine through the conserved F or W. A D gene is named only where the DNA matches it firmly. Size is stated for part of the rows, as once, few or many counts, or as a class when the clone is expanded.

clone size,J gene,CDR3 length,D gene,V gene,CDR3 protein,CDR3 DNA
few,TRBJ1-4,15,-,TRBV5-5,CASSPTRERNEKLFF,TGTGCCAGCAGCCCAACGCGGGAGAGAAATGAAAAACTGTTTTTT
-,TRBJ1-1,18,-,TRBV5-4,CASSLEEDTVGVNTEAFF,TGTGCCAGCAGCTTGGAAGAGGACACAGTAGGGGTGAACACTGAAGCTTTCTTT
-,TRBJ2-1,17,TRBD2,TRBV5-1,CASSPGRSTGLNNEQFF,TGCGCCAGCAGCCCCGGGAGGTCTACAGGCCTTAACAATGAGCAGTTCTTC
-,TRBJ2-3,14,-,TRBV6-1,CASTEMNTPDTQYF,TGTGCCAGCACTGAGATGAACACACCAGATACGCAGTATTTT
-,TRBJ1-1,13,-,TRBV14,CASSQGGVPEAFF,TGTGCCAGCAGCCAAGGGGGGGTTCCTGAAGCTTTCTTT
once,TRBJ1-6,15,TRBD1,TRBV7-9,CASSSPTGDRSPLHF,TGTGCCAGCAGCTCCCCGACAGGGGACAGATCACCCCTCCACTTT
-,TRBJ2-7,18,TRBD2,TRBV4-1,CASSRGGLAGYYDVVQYF,TGCGCCAGCAGCCGGGGGGGGCTAGCGGGATACTACGATGTGGTGCAGTACTTC
-,TRBJ2-1,12,-,TRBV7-9,CASSHGGNEQFF,TGTGCCAGCAGCCACGGGGGCAATGAGCAGTTCTTC
-,TRBJ2-7,16,TRBD2,TRBV7-9,CASTIGLAGGAREQYF,TGTGCCAGCACCATAGGGCTAGCGGGAGGAGCGCGAGAGCAGTACTTC
-,TRBJ1-2,15,-,TRBV5-4,CASSLALIQDYGYTF,TGTGCCAGCAGCTTGGCCCTGATTCAGGATTATGGCTACACCTTC
once,TRBJ2-7,15,TRBD2,TRBV10-1,CASSGTSGASYEQYF,TGCGCCAGCAGTGGTACTAGCGGGGCGTCCTACGAGCAGTACTTC
-,TRBJ1-5,13,-,TRBV2,CASGAGWNQPQHF,TGTGCCAGCGGTGCAGGGTGGAATCAGCCCCAGCATTTT
-,TRBJ2-7,16,TRBD2,TRBV5-1,CASSLTAGGLRYEQYF,TGCGCCAGCAGCCTAACAGCGGGGGGACTAAGATACGAGCAGTACTTC
-,TRBJ1-1,13,TRBD1,TRBV27,CASSPGGRTEAFF,TGTGCCAGCAGTCCAGGGGGGCGGACTGAAGCTTTCTTT
-,TRBJ1-1,15,-,TRBV7-3,CARRTRKGFEAEAFF,TGTGCCAGAAGGACAAGGAAAGGGTTTGAAGCTGAAGCTTTCTTT
-,TRBJ1-2,13,-,TRBV5-1,CASSLDRGYGYTF,TGCGCCAGCAGCTTGGATCGGGGTTATGGCTACACCTTC
-,TRBJ2-2,15,-,TRBV7-9,CASSFGPRNTGELFF,TGTGCCAGCAGTTTTGGGCCGAGAAACACCGGGGAGCTGTTTTTT
once,TRBJ1-2,13,-,TRBV7-8,CASSPTGNYGYTF,TGTGCCAGCAGCCCGACAGGAAACTATGGCTACACCTTC
-,TRBJ1-4,17,-,TRBV28,CASSFVSQGATNEKLFF,TGTGCCAGCAGTTTTGTCTCGCAGGGTGCAACTAATGAAAAACTGTTTTTT
-,TRBJ1-4,14,-,TRBV30,CAWREQVLGEKLFF,TGTGCCTGGAGAGAACAGGTCTTGGGGGAAAAACTGTTTTTT
-,TRBJ2-7,14,TRBD2,TRBV6-5,CASSSTAGIYEQYF,TGTGCCAGCAGCTCGACAGCGGGAATCTACGAGCAGTACTTC
-,TRBJ2-7,13,-,TRBV7-2,CASSLHLVYEQYF,TGTGCCAGCAGCTTACATTTGGTCTACGAGCAGTACTTC
once,TRBJ2-1,12,-,TRBV6-5,CASRDRVNEQFF,TGTGCCAGCAGGGACAGAGTTAATGAGCAGTTCTTC
-,TRBJ1-2,14,-,TRBV6-1,CASSEGPGGYGYTF,TGTGCCAGCAGTGAGGGGCCCGGCGGCTATGGCTACACCTTC
-,TRBJ2-5,16,TRBD2,TRBV6-1,CASSELAGGPQETQYF,TGTGCCAGCAGTGAGCTAGCGGGGGGTCCGCAAGAGACCCAGTACTTC
-,TRBJ2-7,15,TRBD1,TRBV11-2,CASSLVGTGIYEQYF,TGTGCCAGCAGCTTAGTGGGGACAGGGATCTACGAGCAGTACTTC
-,TRBJ1-1,15,-,TRBV9,CASSAEGQSNTEAFF,TGTGCCAGCAGCGCAGAGGGACAATCGAACACTGAAGCTTTCTTT
-,TRBJ1-1,13,-,TRBV11-2,CASSSSMNTEAFF,TGTGCCAGCAGCTCCTCTATGAACACTGAAGCTTTCTTT
-,TRBJ1-1,15,TRBD1,TRBV13,CASSLGGRRGVEAFF,TGTGCCAGCAGCTTAGGAGGGCGCAGGGGGGTTGAAGCTTTCTTT